These T cell receptor beta chains were read from a single sample in a study of shared clonotypes between healthy human individuals. Sequencing was performed with immunoSEQ multiplex PCR; in TCRdb, only in-frame clones are kept and a portion is missing. The sample shows 1.6 million or so clones, roughly 96% of them seen only once. The specimen was naive CD4+ T cells sorted from blood. The receptors here all came from a man aged 30 to 39 in good health. CDR3s include the opening cysteine and the closing phenylalanine or tryptophan. The order of the fields is CDR3 DNA, CDR3 protein, J gene, V gene, D gene. D genes are given only for firm matches.

CDR3nt: TGTGCCAGCAGCTTAAAAGGGGACAGATACAATGAGCAGTTCTTC
CDR3aa: CASSLKGDRYNEQFF
j_gene: TRBJ2-1
v_gene: TRBV7-2
d_gene: TRBD1

CDR3nt: TGCGCCAGCAGCTTGACAGCGACCCAAGAGACCCAGTACTTC
CDR3aa: CASSLTATQETQYF
j_gene: TRBJ2-5
v_gene: TRBV5-1
d_gene: NA

CDR3nt: TGTGCCAGCAGCTCTTGGGTTGGAAGGGCCACTGGAAACACCATATATTTT
CDR3aa: CASSSWVGRATGNTIYF
j_gene: TRBJ1-3
v_gene: TRBV5-4
d_gene: NA

CDR3nt: TGCAGCGCAGACGGAGGGGGCGCGGAAGTAGAGACCCAGTACTTC
CDR3aa: CSADGGGAEVETQYF
j_gene: TRBJ2-5
v_gene: TRBV29-1
d_gene: NA

CDR3nt: TGTGCCATCAAGGGCGCTAGCGGGAATGAGCAGTTCTTC
CDR3aa: CAIKGASGNEQFF
j_gene: TRBJ2-1
v_gene: TRBV10-3
d_gene: TRBD2

CDR3nt: TGTGCCAGCAGCCTATCCGGGGGAAACACCATATATTTT
CDR3aa: CASSLSGGNTIYF
j_gene: TRBJ1-3
v_gene: TRBV11-2
d_gene: NA

CDR3nt: TGTGCCAGCAGCTTAGTACCCGGTGAAGCTTTCTTT
CDR3aa: CASSLVPGEAFF
j_gene: TRBJ1-1
v_gene: TRBV11-2
d_gene: NA

CDR3nt: TGTGCCAGCTCCCGTGGGCGGGGACTCGCGACAGATACGCAGTATTTT
CDR3aa: CASSRGRGLATDTQYF
j_gene: TRBJ2-3
v_gene: TRBV18
d_gene: NA

CDR3nt: TGTGCCATCAGTGAGGTTGGGGGGCGCAATGAGCAGTTCTTC
CDR3aa: CAISEVGGRNEQFF
j_gene: TRBJ2-1
v_gene: TRBV10-3
d_gene: NA

CDR3nt: TGTGCCAGCACACGGACGCGAGGGTTAATGGAGACCCAGTACTTC
CDR3aa: CASTRTRGLMETQYF
j_gene: TRBJ2-5
v_gene: TRBV27
d_gene: NA

CDR3nt: TGTGCCAGCAGCTTGGGAACAGGGGTCCCCAGATTC
CDR3aa: CASSLGTGVPRF
j_gene: TRBJ2-7
v_gene: TRBV7-9
d_gene: TRBD1

CDR3nt: TGTGCCAGTAGTGCAAACAGGAAAGAGACCCAGTACTTC
CDR3aa: CASSANRKETQYF
j_gene: TRBJ2-5
v_gene: TRBV19
d_gene: NA